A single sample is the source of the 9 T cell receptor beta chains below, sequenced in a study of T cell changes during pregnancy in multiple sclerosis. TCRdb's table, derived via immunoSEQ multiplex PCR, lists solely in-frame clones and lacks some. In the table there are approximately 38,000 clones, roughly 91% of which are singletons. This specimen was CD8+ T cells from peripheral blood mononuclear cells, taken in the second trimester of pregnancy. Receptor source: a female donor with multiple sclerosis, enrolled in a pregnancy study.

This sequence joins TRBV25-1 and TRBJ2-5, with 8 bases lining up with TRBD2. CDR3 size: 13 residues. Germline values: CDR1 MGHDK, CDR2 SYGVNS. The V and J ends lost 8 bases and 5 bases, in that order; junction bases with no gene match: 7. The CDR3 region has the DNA TGTGCCAGCCTTGCGGGAGGTGGCGAGACCCAGTACTTC. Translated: CASLAGGGETQYF.

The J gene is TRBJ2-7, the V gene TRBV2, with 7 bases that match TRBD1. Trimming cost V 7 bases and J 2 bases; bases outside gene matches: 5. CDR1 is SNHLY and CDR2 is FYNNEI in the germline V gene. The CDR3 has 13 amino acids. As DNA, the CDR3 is TGTGCCAGCAAGCCGGGACAGACCTACGAGCAGTACTTC. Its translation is CASKPGQTYEQYF.

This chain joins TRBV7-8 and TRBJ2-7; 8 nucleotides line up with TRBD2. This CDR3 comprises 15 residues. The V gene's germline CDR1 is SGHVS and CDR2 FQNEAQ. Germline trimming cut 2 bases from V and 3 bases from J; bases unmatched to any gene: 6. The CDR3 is CASSLFPAGDYEQYF. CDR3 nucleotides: TGTGCCAGCAGCTTATTTCCAGCGGGGGACTACGAGCAGTACTTC. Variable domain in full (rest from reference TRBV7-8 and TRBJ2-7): GAGVSQSPRYKVAKRGQDVALRCDPISGHVSLFWYQQALGQGPEFLTYFQNEAQLDKSGLPSDRFFAERPEGSVSTLKIQRTQQEDSAVYLCASSLFPAGDYEQYFGPGTRLTVT.

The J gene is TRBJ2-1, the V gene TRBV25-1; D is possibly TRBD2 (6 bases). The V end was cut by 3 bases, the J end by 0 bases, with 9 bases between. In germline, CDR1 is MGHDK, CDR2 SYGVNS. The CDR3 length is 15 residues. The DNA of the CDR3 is TGTGCCAGCAGTGACGGGAGTAGCTCCTACAATGAGCAGTTCTTC. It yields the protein CASSDGSSSYNEQFF. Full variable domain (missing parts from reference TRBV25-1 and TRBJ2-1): EADIYQTPRYLVIGTGKKITLECSQTMGHDKMYWYQQDPGMELHLIHYSYGVNSTEKGDLSSESTVSRIRTEHFPLTLESARPSHTSQYLCASSDGSSSYNEQFFGPGTRLTVL.

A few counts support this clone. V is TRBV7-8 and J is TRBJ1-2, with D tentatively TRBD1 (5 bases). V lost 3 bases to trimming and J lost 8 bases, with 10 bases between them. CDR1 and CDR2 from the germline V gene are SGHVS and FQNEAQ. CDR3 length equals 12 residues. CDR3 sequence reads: CASSFTGGGYTF. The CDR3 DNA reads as TGTGCCAGCAGCTTCACAGGTGGCGGCTACACCTTC.

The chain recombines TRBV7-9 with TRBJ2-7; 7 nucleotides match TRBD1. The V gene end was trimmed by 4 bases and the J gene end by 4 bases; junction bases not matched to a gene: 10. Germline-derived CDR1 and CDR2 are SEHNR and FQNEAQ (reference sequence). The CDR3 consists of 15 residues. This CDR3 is CASSSQGEILYEQYF. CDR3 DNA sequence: TGTGCCAGCAGCTCCCAGGGGGAAATTCTTTACGAGCAGTACTTC.

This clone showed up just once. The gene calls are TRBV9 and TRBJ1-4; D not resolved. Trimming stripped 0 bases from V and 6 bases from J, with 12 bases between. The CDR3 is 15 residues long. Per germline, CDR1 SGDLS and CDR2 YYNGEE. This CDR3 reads CASSVGDTLDEKLFF. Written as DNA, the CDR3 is TGTGCCAGCAGCGTAGGAGACACCCTTGATGAAAAACTGTTTTTT.

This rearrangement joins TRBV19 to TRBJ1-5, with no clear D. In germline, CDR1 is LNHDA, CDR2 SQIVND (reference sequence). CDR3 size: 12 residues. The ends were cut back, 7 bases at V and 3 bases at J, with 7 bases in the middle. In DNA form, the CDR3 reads TGTGCCAGTACAATGTTCAATCAGCCCCAGCATTTT. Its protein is CASTMFNQPQHF.

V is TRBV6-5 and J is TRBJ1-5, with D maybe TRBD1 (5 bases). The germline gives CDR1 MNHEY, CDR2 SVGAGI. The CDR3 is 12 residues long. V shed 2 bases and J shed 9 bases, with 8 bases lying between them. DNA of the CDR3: TGTGCCAGCAGTTACCGCCAGGGGCCCCAGCATTTT. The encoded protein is CASSYRQGPQHF.